These T cell receptor beta chains were read from a single sample in a study of cytomegalovirus exposure and HLA in healthy donors. Data came from immunoSEQ multiplex PCR; TCRdb stores just in-frame clones and leaves some out. The table shows about 160,000 clones, with approximately 77% occurring only once. The sample consisted of PBMCs. The receptors originated from a female donor in good health and CMV-seronegative. Both conserved end residues are part of each CDR3. A D gene is named only where the DNA matches it firmly. Not all rows give a size; the values are once, few, many and, for expanded clones, a class.

v_gene	j_gene	abundance	d_gene	CDR3aa	CDR3nt
TRBV29-1	TRBJ1-2	NA	NA	CSVSAGNGYTF	TGCAGCGTTTCGGCGGGGAACGGCTACACCTTC
TRBV9	TRBJ1-4	few	NA	CASSVARAGGEKLFF	TGTGCCAGCAGCGTAGCTCGGGCCGGGGGTGAAAAACTGTTTTTT
TRBV6-5	TRBJ1-2	few	NA	CASSYSGGAQGYTF	TGTGCCAGCAGTTACTCGGGCGGGGCGCAGGGCTACACCTTC
TRBV15	TRBJ2-2	NA	NA	CATSRDKGRVGTGELFF	TGTGCCACCAGCAGAGATAAGGGCAGGGTGGGAACCGGGGAGCTGTTTTTT
TRBV4-1	TRBJ2-6	few	TRBD2	CASSQAEVLAGTGANVLTF	TGCGCCAGCAGCCAAGCGGAGGTACTAGCGGGAACCGGGGCCAACGTCCTGACTTTC
TRBV19	TRBJ2-6	NA	NA	CASSILGGSGANVLTF	TGTGCCAGTAGTATTTTAGGGGGCTCTGGGGCCAACGTCCTGACTTTC
TRBV5-6	TRBJ1-6	NA	TRBD1	CASSPSAGQGRSPLHF	TGTGCCAGCAGCCCCTCGGCGGGACAGGGGCGCTCACCCCTCCACTTT
TRBV7-9	TRBJ2-7	once	NA	CASTFDSPYEQYF	TGTGCCAGCACCTTTGACAGCCCCTACGAGCAGTACTTC
TRBV27	TRBJ2-2	few	NA	CASSFSRYTGELFF	TGTGCCAGCAGTTTCTCCAGATACACCGGGGAGCTGTTTTTT
TRBV6-5	TRBJ1-2	NA	NA	CASSYSREAATGYTF	TGTGCCAGCAGTTACTCTCGGGAGGCAGCAACCGGCTACACCTTC
TRBV14	TRBJ2-7	NA	TRBD1	CASSQIDRAYEQYF	TGTGCCAGCAGCCAAATAGACAGGGCCTACGAGCAGTACTTC
TRBV9	TRBJ2-6	NA	NA	CASSVGWGAGANVLTF	TGTGCCAGCAGCGTAGGGTGGGGGGCTGGGGCCAACGTCCTGACTTTC
TRBV27	TRBJ2-2	NA	NA	CASSWAATGELFF	TGTGCCAGCAGTTGGGCAGCCACCGGGGAGCTGTTTTTT
TRBV6-4	TRBJ2-1	NA	TRBD2	CASSDFPSGAYNEQFF	TGTGCCAGCAGTGACTTCCCTAGCGGGGCCTACAATGAGCAGTTCTTC
TRBV28	TRBJ1-5	NA	TRBD1	CASTSDRGSNQPQHF	TGTGCCAGCACCTCGGACAGGGGTAGCAATCAGCCCCAGCATTTT
TRBV6-6	TRBJ2-5	NA	NA	CASSSPGKEGETQYF	TGTGCCAGCAGTTCCCCAGGCAAAGAGGGAGAGACCCAGTACTTC
TRBV9	TRBJ2-1	NA	TRBD2	CASSQKRGGYNEQFF	TGTGCCAGCAGCCAGAAGCGGGGGGGATACAATGAGCAGTTCTTC
TRBV6-5	TRBJ2-5	NA	NA	CASGARETQYF	TGTGCCAGCGGGGCCCGAGAGACCCAGTACTTC
TRBV10-3	TRBJ1-6	few	NA	CATRQVEDSPLHF	TGTGCCACGCGACAGGTGGAGGATTCACCCCTCCACTTT
TRBV7-2	TRBJ2-2	NA	NA	CASSLGARRVGAGELFF	TGTGCCAGCAGCTTAGGCGCAAGGAGGGTTGGGGCCGGGGAGCTGTTTTTT
TRBV6-6	TRBJ2-3	NA	TRBD2	CASRSLAGGPETQYF	TGTGCCAGCAGGAGCTTAGCGGGGGGGCCGGAGACGCAGTATTTT
TRBV19	TRBJ1-1	NA	TRBD1	CASQFDRGETEAFF	TGTGCCAGTCAGTTCGACAGGGGGGAAACTGAAGCTTTCTTT
TRBV18	TRBJ1-2	once	TRBD1	CASSERGTGGRGYTF	TGTGCCAGCTCAGAACGAGGGACAGGGGGCCGCGGCTACACCTTC
TRBV9	TRBJ1-2	NA	TRBD1	CASSPVGGGTANYGYTF	TGTGCCAGCAGCCCTGTAGGAGGCGGGACAGCTAACTATGGCTACACCTTC
TRBV19	TRBJ2-5	few	NA	CASSTGETQYF	TGTGCCAGTAGTACAGGGGAGACCCAGTACTTC
TRBV6-5	TRBJ2-3	NA	TRBD2	CASSPGLAGPDTQYF	TGTGCCAGCAGCCCGGGACTAGCGGGGCCAGATACGCAGTATTTT
TRBV28	TRBJ2-1	NA	TRBD2	CASSPGTSGPYNEQFF	TGTGCCAGCAGCCCCGGGACTAGCGGCCCCTACAATGAGCAGTTCTTC
TRBV5-1	TRBJ2-1	NA	TRBD2	CASSRTASGSIPDEQFF	TGCGCCAGCAGCCGTACCGCTAGCGGGAGCATCCCCGATGAGCAGTTCTTC
TRBV30	TRBJ1-2	NA	TRBD1	CAQTGLDGYTF	TGTGCTCAGACAGGGCTCGATGGCTACACCTTC
TRBV6-5	TRBJ1-6	NA	NA	CASSIQGSPLHF	TGTGCCAGCAGTATACAGGGCTCACCCCTCCACTTT
TRBV2	TRBJ1-6	NA	NA	CASSAQDSPLHF	TGTGCCAGCAGTGCACAGGATTCACCCCTCCACTTT
TRBV28	TRBJ1-4	NA	TRBD1	CASRETGGNEKLFF	TGTGCCAGCAGAGAAACAGGGGGGAATGAAAAACTGTTTTTT
TRBV7-2	TRBJ2-2	few	NA	CASSLGIRTGELFF	TGTGCCAGCAGCTTAGGTATCCGCACCGGGGAGCTGTTTTTT
TRBV18	TRBJ2-5	NA	NA	CASSPPTGRKETQYF	TGTGCCAGCTCACCACCTACGGGAAGGAAAGAGACCCAGTACTTC
TRBV7-2	TRBJ2-2	NA	NA	CASSPVRNTGELFF	TGTGCCAGCAGCCCCGTTCGGAACACCGGGGAGCTGTTTTTT
TRBV15	TRBJ1-2	NA	NA	CATSPSMGAGGYTF	TGTGCCACCAGCCCCTCGATGGGGGCAGGGGGCTACACCTTC
TRBV23-1	TRBJ2-5	NA	NA	CAGAGSQETQYF	TGCGCCGGGGCGGGGAGCCAAGAGACCCAGTACTTC
TRBV19	TRBJ1-4	NA	TRBD1	CASSIGDRANEKLFF	TGTGCCAGTAGTATAGGGGACAGGGCTAATGAAAAACTGTTTTTT
TRBV6-1	TRBJ2-2	once	NA	CASSVVASDHGELFF	TGTGCCAGCAGTGTAGTGGCTAGCGATCACGGGGAGCTGTTTTTT
TRBV7-9	TRBJ2-7	NA	NA	CSSRMGDSSSYEQYF	TGTTCCAGCAGGATGGGGGACTCTAGCTCCTACGAGCAGTACTTC
TRBV6-5	TRBJ2-1	NA	TRBD1	CASSLTRGNEQFF	TGTGCCAGCAGCTTAACCAGGGGGAATGAGCAGTTCTTC